This entry lists 31 T cell receptor beta chains sequenced from one sample in a study of vaccination and CD4 T cells after COVID-19. Treatment: approximately nine-day PBMC culture with coronavirus spike peptide pools or control peptides (ViraFEST assay). At the Johns Hopkins FTIC core, DNA taken from cultured CD4+ T cells was sequenced by way of the Oncomine TCR Beta short-read assay. TCRdb called the PCR reads again in MiXCR, with one record for every CDR3 protein. The data contain around 19,000 distinct CDR3 sequences, less than 85% of them singletons. Their target antigens are unknown. Sequencing was performed on CD4+ T cells from blood, cultured in vitro. The receptors derive from a human donor who had recovered from COVID-19.

This sequence joins TRBV20-1 and TRBJ1-6; 7 bases line up with TRBD1. The V gene's germline CDR1 is DFQATT and CDR2 SNEGSKA (reference sequence). V trimming: 3 bases; J trimming: 7 bases; junction bases outside the gene matches: 6. The CDR3 spans 14 residues. CDR3 nucleotide sequence: TGCAGTGCTAGGGTAGGGACAGTAAATTCACCCCTCCACTTT. Encoded protein: CSARVGTVNSPLHF.

The rearrangement uses TRBV6-1 and TRBJ1-1; D possibly corresponds to TRBD1 (5 bases). The germline V gene has CDR1 MNHNS and CDR2 SASEGT. The germline V and J ends were trimmed by 6 bases and 1 base, with 9 bases remaining between them. The CDR3 runs to 13 residues. DNA for the CDR3: TGTGCCAGCAGGCGACAGAGGAACACTGAAGCTTTCTTT. Protein product: CASRRQRNTEAFF.

V usage is TRBV12-3 or TRBV12-4 and J usage is TRBJ1-1; D possibly corresponds to TRBD1 (6 bases). The ends were cut back, 9 bases at V and 4 bases at J, with 15 bases in the middle. The CDR3 runs 13 residues. DNA of the CDR3: TGTGCCAGTACAGTCATCAGGGGCACTGAAGCTTTCTTT. Protein product: CASTVIRGTEAFF.

The rearrangement joins TRBV27 to TRBJ1-2; D is unresolved. The germline gives CDR1 MNHEY, CDR2 SMNVEV (reference sequence). The CDR3 covers 17 residues. Trimming took off 4 bases at V and 5 bases at J, with 23 bases between the two ends. The CDR3 coding sequence is TGTGCCAGCAGTTCACTGCCGGGCGAAGGAATTAGATATGGCTACACCTTC. Translating it yields CASSSLPGEGIRYGYTF.

This clonotype was picked up a small number of times. Here the CDR3 reads CSAIQGIGNQPQHF. The CDR3 DNA is TGCAGTGCTATACAGGGTATAGGCAATCAGCCCCAGCATTTT. This sequence joins TRBV20-1 and TRBJ1-5, with a tentative D call TRBD1 (6 bases). CDR1 DFQATT and CDR2 SNEGSKA come from the germline V gene (reference sequence). This CDR3 contains 14 residues. Trimming stripped 4 bases from V and 2 bases from J, with 12 bases between.

The V gene is TRBV20-1, the J gene TRBJ2-4; 7 bases are shared with TRBD1. From germline, CDR1 is DFQATT and CDR2 SNEGSKA (reference sequence). Losses at the gene ends were 7 bases for V and 3 bases for J; bases not matched to a gene: 3. The CDR3 extends over 12 amino acids. The CDR3 sequence is CSVDRYKNIQYF. The CDR3 DNA sequence: TGCAGTGTGGACAGGTACAAAAACATTCAGTACTTC.

V usage is TRBV19 and J usage is TRBJ1-5; no reliable D call. Germline V CDR1 and CDR2: LNHDA, SQIVND (reference sequence). The CDR3 contains 9 residues. DNA for the CDR3: TGTGACGGCAGCCAGCCCCAGCATTTT. Encoded protein: CDGSQPQHF.

Only a few counts were recorded for this clonotype. The V gene is TRBV20-1, the J gene TRBJ1-5; a weak D match, TRBD1 (5 bases). The V end lost 0 bases, the J end lost 7 bases, and 25 bases lay between the germline ends. Germline V CDR1 and CDR2: DFQATT, SNEGSKA (reference sequence). This CDR3 is 18 amino acids long. The CDR3 here is CSARDLRQKTYWGQPQHF. DNA of the CDR3: TGCAGTGCTAGAGATCTTAGACAGAAAACTTACTGGGGGCAGCCCCAGCATTTT.

The chain uses TRBV29-1 and TRBJ2-1; D remains ambiguous. The CDR3 is 13 amino acids. The germline V gene encodes CDR1 SQVTM and CDR2 ANQGSEA. V lost 7 bases, J lost 2 bases, and 12 bases lay in between. CDR3 sequence: CSGERNPYNEQFF. The DNA of the CDR3 is TGCAGCGGAGAGAGGAACCCCTACAATGAGCAGTTCTTC.

The chain links TRBV12-3 or TRBV12-4 to TRBJ2-6, with TRBD2 as a possible D gene (6 bases). This CDR3 has 16 residues. V was trimmed by 7 bases and J by 2 bases, leaving 15 bases between them. The CDR3, as DNA: TGTGCCAGCACCCCCCCGGGAGAGACTGGGGCCAACGTCCTGACTTTC. This sequence encodes CASTPPGETGANVLTF.

This chain joins TRBV28 and TRBJ2-6; the D is unclear. This CDR3 comprises 16 residues. CDR1 is MDHEN, CDR2 SYDVKM, per germline. V lost 4 bases, J lost 0 bases, and 10 bases lay in between. The CDR3, as DNA: TGTGCCAGCAGTTCCCCCCGATTCTCTGGGGCCAACGTCCTGACTTTC. Protein: CASSSPRFSGANVLTF. The full variable domain, completed using reference TRBV28 and TRBJ2-6, is DVKVTQSSRYLVKRTGEKVFLECVQDMDHENMFWYRQDPGLGLRLIYFSYDVKMKEKGDIPEGYSVSREKKERFSLILESASTNQTSMYLCASSSPRFSGANVLTFGAGSRLTVL.

This clonotype was counted between two and nine times. This chain connects TRBV12-5 to TRBJ2-1; 16 nucleotides align to TRBD2. Per the germline V gene, CDR1 is LGHNT and CDR2 is FRNRAP. V was pared by 5 bases and J by 3 bases, with 19 bases of the junction left unmatched. The CDR3 is made up of 22 amino acids. The CDR3 reads CASGQFIGTSGRAGAHYNEQFF. CDR3 coding DNA: TGTGCTAGTGGTCAATTCATCGGGACTAGCGGGAGGGCCGGGGCCCACTACAATGAGCAGTTCTTC.

V and J are TRBV25-1 and TRBJ1-1; a weak D match, TRBD1 (6 bases). V lost 7 bases and J 4 bases, leaving 13 bases between the germline ends. The CDR3 totals 13 residues. Per germline, CDR1 MGHDK and CDR2 SYGVNS. As DNA, the CDR3 is TGTGCCAGCATCAGGGGCTCATCCACTGAAGCTTTCTTT. Its protein is CASIRGSSTEAFF. Full variable domain (outside the CDR3, taken from reference TRBV25-1 and TRBJ1-1): EADIYQTPRYLVIGTGKKITLECSQTMGHDKMYWYQQDPGMELHLIHYSYGVNSTEKGDLSSESTVSRIRTEHFPLTLESARPSHTSQYLCASIRGSSTEAFFGQGTRLTVV.

J is TRBJ2-5 and V is TRBV5-1; TRBD2 matches at 12 bases. The CDR3 runs to 16 residues. The V gene end was trimmed by 4 bases and the J gene end by 1 base; junction bases not matched to a gene: 5. Looked up from germline, CDR1 is SGHRS and CDR2 is YFSETQ. The CDR3 loop reads CASSTGLAGSQETQYF. The CDR3 nucleotides read TGCGCCAGCAGCACCGGACTAGCGGGGTCCCAAGAGACCCAGTACTTC.

Written as DNA, the CDR3 is TGTGCCATCAGTGAGGGACTTTTGGGCGAGCAGTACTTC. Its protein is CAISEGLLGEQYF. This chain connects TRBV10-3 to TRBJ2-7; D is possibly TRBD2 (5 bases). CDR1 and CDR2 (germline): ENHRY, SYGVKD. With 2 bases removed from V and 6 bases from J, the gap between germline ends came to 11 bases. This CDR3 comprises 13 residues.

The chain carries TRBV12-3 or TRBV12-4 and TRBJ2-2, with TRBD2 as a possible D gene (5 bases). V was trimmed by 6 bases and J by 1 base, leaving 9 bases between them. This CDR3 comprises 14 residues. Written as DNA, the CDR3 is TGTGCCAGCAGGGACGGACTGAACACCGGGGAGCTGTTTTTT. Protein sequence: CASRDGLNTGELFF.

This clonotype has only one observation. The germline gene is not matched at one end of the junction; a read error may be the cause. The chain uses TRBV7-9 and TRBJ2-1, with a tentative D call TRBD2 (6 bases). Germline lookup yields CDR1 SEHNR and CDR2 FQNEAQ (reference sequence). CDR3 size: 15 residues. CDR3 amino acids: CASSHRDSSCNEQFF. For the CDR3, the DNA is TGTGCCAGCAGCCACCGGGACTCTTCCTGCAATGAGCAGTTCTTC.

The V gene is TRBV19, the J gene TRBJ2-4; 7 positions agree with TRBD2. V was clipped by 5 bases and J by 0 bases; unmatched bases: 7. This CDR3 is built from 16 residues. The germline V gene has CDR1 LNHDA and CDR2 SQIVND (reference sequence). The chain's CDR3 is CASSPLTGGAKNIQYF. The CDR3 DNA reads as TGTGCCAGTAGTCCCTTGACGGGGGGAGCCAAAAACATTCAGTACTTC. The whole variable domain, filled in from reference TRBV19 and TRBJ2-4, reads DGGITQSPKYLFRKEGQNVTLSCEQNLNHDAMYWYRQDPGQGLRLIYYSQIVNDFQKGDIAEGYSVSREKKESFPLTVTSAQKNPTAFYLCASSPLTGGAKNIQYFGAGTRLSVL.

This clonotype appeared a few times. The J gene is TRBJ1-6, the V gene TRBV20-1, with D perhaps matching TRBD1 (6 bases). CDR3 length: 16 residues. Germline-derived CDR1 and CDR2 are DFQATT and SNEGSKA (reference sequence). Trimming shortened V by 1 base and J by 7 bases, and 17 bases separated the two germline ends. The CDR3 DNA sequence: TGCAGTGCTAGAGGCCCTTGGGGGCTGCACAATTCACCCCTCCACTTT. Protein: CSARGPWGLHNSPLHF.

This clonotype was observed a handful of times. The V and J genes are TRBV6-5 and TRBJ2-2, with 7 nucleotides matching TRBD2. Germline values: CDR1 MNHEY, CDR2 SVGAGI. J gave up 4 bases and V 0 bases, and 8 bases lay outside the gene matches. The CDR3 loop spans 17 amino acids. The CDR3 DNA reads TGTGCCAGCAGTTACTCTGTCGCTAGCGGAGCCACCGGGGAGCTGTTTTTT. As protein: CASSYSVASGATGELFF.

This clonotype was found a few times. This chain connects TRBV2 to TRBJ1-1, with D possibly TRBD1 on 6 matching bases. There are 16 residues in the CDR3. The germline gives CDR1 SNHLY, CDR2 FYNNEI. With 6 bases removed from V and 0 bases from J, the gap between germline ends came to 17 bases. The CDR3 nucleotides are TGTGCCAGCAGCCGCGCGAGAACAGGGATGAACACTGAAGCTTTCTTT. Protein product: CASSRARTGMNTEAFF.

This chain links TRBV7-3 with TRBJ2-5; 11 nucleotides match TRBD2. The germline gives CDR1 SGHTA, CDR2 FQGTGA. CDR3 size: 15 residues. Unmatched junction bases numbered 7, after V lost 5 bases and J lost 5 bases. The CDR3 here is CASSLGASGRETQYF. CDR3 sequence (DNA): TGTGCCAGCAGCCTTGGGGCTAGCGGGAGGGAGACCCAGTACTTC.

This clonotype came up a few times. V and J are TRBV6-4 and TRBJ2-2; 9 bases align to TRBD1. CDR1 and CDR2 from the germline V gene are MRHNA and SNTAGT. This CDR3 spans 16 amino acids. The V gene end was trimmed by 3 bases and the J gene end by 1 base; junction bases not matched to a gene: 3. The CDR3 DNA follows: TGTGCCAGCAGTGAGCAGGGACAGGGGAACACCGGGGAGCTGTTTTTT. Its protein product is CASSEQGQGNTGELFF.

The rearrangement links TRBV21-1 to TRBJ1-2; no DNA check was done on the table's D call, TRBD1. TRBV21-1 is recorded as a pseudogene. This CDR3 comprises 13 residues. CDR3 sequence reads: CASRGQPNYGYTF. CDR3 coding DNA: TGTGCCAGCCGCGGACAGCCAAACTATGGCTACACCTTC.

This rearrangement joins TRBV15 to TRBJ1-6, with 8 bases fitting TRBD1. The germline gives CDR1 LNHNV, CDR2 YYDKDF (reference sequence). There are 15 residues in the CDR3. J gave up 11 bases and V 4 bases, and 10 bases lay outside the gene matches. CDR3 in amino acids: CATSMGQDRGAPLHF. The CDR3 nucleotides read TGTGCCACCAGCATGGGACAGGACCGGGGAGCACCCCTCCACTTT.

The table lists this clonotype with a few counts. The chain uses TRBV11-2 and TRBJ1-1; possibly TRBD1 for D (5 bases). From germline, CDR1 is SGHAT and CDR2 FQNNGV. The V end was cut by 5 bases, the J end by 3 bases, with 13 bases between. This CDR3 has 14 residues. The CDR3 protein is CASSPAGWDTEAFF. The CDR3, as DNA: TGTGCCAGCAGCCCCGCAGGGTGGGACACTGAAGCTTTCTTT. Combining the CDR3 with reference TRBV11-2 and TRBJ1-1 gives the whole variable domain EAGVAQSPRYKIIEKRQSVAFWCNPISGHATLYWYQQILGQGPKLLIQFQNNGVVDDSQLPKDRFSAERLKGVDSTLKIQPAKLEDSAVYLCASSPAGWDTEAFFGQGTRLTVV.

This clonotype was observed once. The chain links TRBV18 to TRBJ1-2; D is unresolved. The germline V gene has CDR1 KGHSH and CDR2 LQKENI. Trimming removed 3 bases at V and 2 bases at J, with 19 bases between. The CDR3 has 17 amino acids. As DNA, the CDR3 is TGTGCCAGCTCACCGCGGCTGGCGGCAGGAGAGAACTATGGCTACACCTTC. Amino acid sequence: CASSPRLAAGENYGYTF.

This clonotype was recorded a few times. The chain recombines TRBV6-1 with TRBJ1-1; possible D gene TRBD1, 6 bases. The germline V gene has CDR1 MNHNS and CDR2 SASEGT. The CDR3 is 14 residues long. Trimming removed 6 bases from V and 0 bases from J, with 11 bases in between. The CDR3 region has the DNA TGTGCCAGCAGACTCGACAGGCTGAACACTGAAGCTTTCTTT. Amino acid sequence: CASRLDRLNTEAFF.

This rearrangement joins TRBV7-2 to TRBJ2-2, with 12 bases identical to TRBD2. Germline trimming cut 1 base from V and 5 bases from J; bases unmatched to any gene: 5. The CDR3 runs 17 residues. Germline V lookup: CDR1 SGHTA, CDR2 FQGNSA. The CDR3 sequence: CASSLVSSGRGTGELFF. Written as DNA, the CDR3 is TGTGCCAGCAGCTTAGTTTCTAGCGGGAGGGGAACCGGGGAGCTGTTTTTT.

V gene TRBV6-1 combines with J gene TRBJ1-5; D unclear. Germline assignment: CDR1 MNHNS and CDR2 SASEGT. The V end was cut by 9 bases, the J end by 6 bases, with 12 bases between. The CDR3 sequence is 12 residues long. This chain's CDR3 is CARPGRIQPQHF. The CDR3 nucleotides read TGTGCCAGACCAGGCAGGATTCAGCCCCAGCATTTT.

V and J are TRBV4-2 and TRBJ1-2; 8 bases are shared with TRBD1. V dropped 0 bases and J dropped 5; count of bases not matched to a gene: 5. Germline CDR1 LGHNA, CDR2 YNFKEQ. The CDR3 extends over 15 amino acids. As DNA, the CDR3 is TGTGCCAGCAGCCAAGAACCGACAGGGGTATATGGCTACACCTTC. This encodes CASSQEPTGVYGYTF.